One and the same sample provided the 21 T cell receptor beta chains below, sequenced in a study of cytomegalovirus exposure and HLA in healthy donors. The PCR made use of 60 Vbeta and 13 Jbeta primers. The data were produced by immunoSEQ multiplex PCR, yet TCRdb's version contains in-frame clones alone and is incomplete. The data show 95,000 to 150,000 clones, over 60% seen once. Sequencing was carried out using PBMCs. These receptors were taken from a man younger than 35 in good health and CMV-seropositive.

This clone has only a few counts. The chain uses TRBV4-2 and TRBJ2-1, with D hard to call. CDR3 length: 15 residues. Germline CDR1 is LGHNA and CDR2 is YNFKEQ. Trimming left V 4 bases short and J 8 bases short, with 18 bases between. In nucleotides, the CDR3 is TGTGCCAGCAGCCCTCTAGAATCTACAAGATATGAGCAGTTCTTC. As protein: CASSPLESTRYEQFF.

The J gene is TRBJ2-7, the V gene TRBV27, with D perhaps matching TRBD1 (5 bases). The V gene's germline CDR1 is MNHEY and CDR2 SMNVEV (reference sequence). Deletions cut 5 bases from V and 5 bases from J, with 13 bases between. The CDR3 is made up of 13 amino acids. As DNA, the CDR3 is TGTGCCAGCAGTCGGAGACAGTTCCACGAGCAGTACTTC. Protein product: CASSRRQFHEQYF.

This chain uses TRBV7-6 with TRBJ2-7; D is perhaps TRBD1 (5 bases). Germline values: CDR1 SGHVS, CDR2 FNYEAQ. V lost 1 base and J lost 3, with 25 bases in between. This CDR3 is 19 amino acids long. This chain's CDR3 is CASSLVPTAMQGVFYEQYF. Written as DNA, the CDR3 is TGTGCCAGCAGCTTAGTCCCAACGGCGATGCAGGGCGTTTTCTACGAGCAGTACTTC.

V is TRBV6-5 and J is TRBJ1-1; D is ambiguous. CDR3 size: 14 residues. Looked up from germline, CDR1 is MNHEY and CDR2 is SVGAGI. V lost 0 bases and J lost 1, with 6 bases in between. This CDR3 reads CASSYSWPNTEAFF. In DNA, the CDR3 is TGTGCCAGCAGTTACTCATGGCCGAACACTGAAGCTTTCTTT.

This chain joins TRBV19 and TRBJ1-2, with 12 bases matching TRBD1. V gave up 4 bases and J gave up 4 bases; unmatched junction bases: 10. CDR1 and CDR2 (germline): LNHDA, SQIVND (reference sequence). This CDR3 region has 17 residues. CDR3 coding DNA: TGTGCCAGTAGTAGCCGGGACAGGGGGCTTCCCTTCTATGGCTACACCTTC. Its translation: CASSSRDRGLPFYGYTF. Variable domain in full (rest from reference TRBV19 and TRBJ1-2): DGGITQSPKYLFRKEGQNVTLSCEQNLNHDAMYWYRQDPGQGLRLIYYSQIVNDFQKGDIAEGYSVSREKKESFPLTVTSAQKNPTAFYLCASSSRDRGLPFYGYTFGSGTRLTVV.

This clone was seen a single time. The chain links TRBV25-1 to TRBJ2-2, with D uncertain. With 4 bases removed from V and 2 bases from J, the gap between germline ends came to 11 bases. Germline CDR1 reads MGHDK; CDR2 reads SYGVNS. CDR3 length equals 15 residues. The CDR3 DNA sequence: TGTGCCAGCAGTGTGGGTACAGTAAACACCGGGGAGCTGTTTTTT. Translated: CASSVGTVNTGELFF.

The V and J genes are TRBV2 and TRBJ1-5, with D possibly being TRBD1 (6 bases). The CDR3 length is 14 residues. V was shortened by 6 bases and J by 4 bases, with 13 bases between the two germline ends. Germline-derived CDR1 and CDR2 are SNHLY and FYNNEI. CDR3 residues: CASRGTGTNQPQHF. The DNA for the CDR3 is TGTGCCAGCAGGGGTACAGGGACGAATCAGCCCCAGCATTTT.

The genes are TRBV7-6 and TRBJ2-1; D remains unclear. Germline assignment: CDR1 SGHVS and CDR2 FNYEAQ. The CDR3 length is 18 residues. Between the trimmed V and J ends, which lost 1 base and 0 bases, there was a span of 16 bases. The CDR3 nucleotides are TGTGCCAGCAGCTTAGGTCCCCAAGAAGCGATCTCCTACAATGAGCAGTTCTTC. It is translated as CASSLGPQEAISYNEQFF.

This chain links TRBV2 with TRBJ1-6; perhaps TRBD1 as D (5 bases). CDR1 is SNHLY, CDR2 FYNNEI, per germline. Between the trimmed V and J ends, which lost 9 bases and 8 bases, there was a span of 14 bases. The CDR3 loop spans 13 amino acids. DNA of the CDR3: TGTGCCAGGGGGACTTTAGGGGATTCACCCCTCCACTTT. It codes for CARGTLGDSPLHF.

This chain uses TRBV19 with TRBJ1-1, with D perhaps matching TRBD1 (6 bases). Trimming pared 7 bases from V and 10 bases from J, leaving 19 bases between. Germline values: CDR1 LNHDA, CDR2 SQIVND (reference sequence). The CDR3 consists of 13 residues. DNA for the CDR3: TGTGCCAGTACCACACAGGGCGGAACTCGAGCTTTCTTT. As protein: CASTTQGGTRAFF.

CDR3 loop: CASSDRGSAWPQHF. CDR3 nucleotides: TGTGCCAGCAGCGACAGGGGGTCTGCATGGCCCCAGCATTTT. This chain joins TRBV6-1 and TRBJ1-5; 9 bases line up with TRBD1. CDR3 length: 14 residues. V was clipped by 6 bases and J by 9 bases; unmatched bases: 9. Germline V lookup: CDR1 MNHNS, CDR2 SASEGT.

V usage is TRBV19 and J usage is TRBJ1-1, with D unresolved. V was shortened by 5 bases and J by 4 bases, with 17 bases between the two germline ends. There are 15 residues in the CDR3. Germline values: CDR1 LNHDA, CDR2 SQIVND (reference sequence). The CDR3, as DNA: TGTGCCAGTAGTCTCTTTCCGGGAGTCGCCACTGAAGCTTTCTTT. This sequence encodes CASSLFPGVATEAFF.

This clone appeared a few times. The chain links TRBV9 to TRBJ2-7; TRBD1 agrees at 9 bases. V dropped 0 bases and J dropped 6; count of bases not matched to a gene: 10. The germline V gene has CDR1 SGDLS and CDR2 YYNGEE. The length of the CDR3 is 16 residues. The CDR3 sequence: CASSVAPGDRAGEQYF. As DNA, the CDR3 is TGTGCCAGCAGCGTAGCCCCGGGGGACAGGGCTGGCGAGCAGTACTTC.

The chain is built from TRBV7-6 and TRBJ2-2; 10 bases are shared with TRBD1. This CDR3 spans 15 amino acids. CDR1 is SGHVS and CDR2 is FNYEAQ in the germline V gene. J was trimmed by 3 bases and V by 3 bases; bases with no gene match: 1. CDR3 nucleotides: TGTGCCAGCAGCTTTGGGACAGGGGACACCGGGGAGCTGTTTTTT. It is translated as CASSFGTGDTGELFF.

The chain couples TRBV5-1 to TRBJ2-2; the D gene is possibly TRBD1 (5 bases). Germline assignment: CDR1 SGHRS and CDR2 YFSETQ. Between the trimmed V and J ends, which lost 3 bases and 5 bases, there was a span of 11 bases. This CDR3 region has 14 residues. The CDR3 DNA reads as TGCGCCAGCAGCTCCCCTCAGGGTACCGGGGAGCTGTTTTTT. Encoded protein: CASSSPQGTGELFF.

The CDR3 DNA is TGTGCCACTCGTAAGACAGCCTCACCTTTCGATTATGGCTACACCTTC. Protein sequence: CATRKTASPFDYGYTF. The gene calls are TRBV27 and TRBJ1-2; a weak D match, TRBD1 (5 bases). V was cut by 10 bases and J by 5 bases, with 26 bases left in between. Looked up from germline, CDR1 is MNHEY and CDR2 is SMNVEV (reference sequence). The CDR3 is 16 residues long.

V usage is TRBV5-1 and J usage is TRBJ2-1, with a possible D match to TRBD2 (6 bases). This CDR3 contains 15 residues. V gave up 4 bases and J gave up 5 bases, with 16 bases separating them. Germline V gene sequence: CDR1 SGHRS, CDR2 YFSETQ. The CDR3 region is CASSPTSAGHNEQFF. The CDR3 DNA reads as TGCGCCAGCAGCCCGACTTCCGCGGGGCACAATGAGCAGTTCTTC.

In its sample, this clone was seen once. The rearrangement joins TRBV18 to TRBJ2-2; possible D gene TRBD2, 6 bases. Per germline, CDR1 KGHSH and CDR2 LQKENI. Trimming left V 0 bases short and J 4 bases short, with 9 bases between. This CDR3 contains 15 residues. CDR3 loop: CASSPPRGVTGELFF. The CDR3 nucleotides read TGTGCCAGCTCACCACCGCGGGGAGTCACCGGGGAGCTGTTTTTT.

The V call is TRBV6-6, the J call TRBJ2-1, with 7 positions matching TRBD2. In germline, CDR1 is MNHNY, CDR2 SVGAGI (reference sequence). The V segment lost 0 bases and the J segment 7 bases; nucleotides outside the gene matches: 6. CDR3 length: 15 residues. CDR3 bases: TGTGCCAGCAGTTACTCGAGGCGGGAGTTTAATGAGCAGTTCTTC. Encoded protein: CASSYSRREFNEQFF.

The rearrangement links TRBV6-1 to TRBJ1-5, with D possibly matching TRBD1 (5 bases). CDR3 length equals 16 residues. Germline-derived CDR1 and CDR2 are MNHNS and SASEGT. The ends were cut back, 2 bases at V and 6 bases at J, with 17 bases in the middle. In nucleotides, the CDR3 is TGTGCCAGCAGTGAAAGGTTCCCAGGGATCTTTCAGCCCCAGCATTTT. Residues: CASSERFPGIFQPQHF.

The chain links TRBV18 to TRBJ2-6; 8 bases align to TRBD1. The CDR3 covers 18 residues. The trim removed 3 bases at V and 4 bases at J, leaving 11 bases unmatched. CDR1 and CDR2 from the germline V gene are KGHSH and LQKENI. The CDR3 here is CASSPLGQGTSGANVLTF. CDR3 DNA sequence: TGTGCCAGCTCACCCCTAGGACAGGGAACTTCCGGGGCCAACGTCCTGACTTTC.